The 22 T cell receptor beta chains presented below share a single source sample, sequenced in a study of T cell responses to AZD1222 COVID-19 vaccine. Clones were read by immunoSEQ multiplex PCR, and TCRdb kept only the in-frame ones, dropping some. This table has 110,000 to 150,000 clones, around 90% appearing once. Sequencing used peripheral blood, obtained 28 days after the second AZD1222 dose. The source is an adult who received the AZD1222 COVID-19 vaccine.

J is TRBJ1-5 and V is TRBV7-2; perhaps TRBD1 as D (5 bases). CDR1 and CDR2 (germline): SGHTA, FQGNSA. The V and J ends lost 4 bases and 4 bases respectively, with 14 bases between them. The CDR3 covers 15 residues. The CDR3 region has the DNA TGTGCCAGCAGCTCCGACCGGGGCTCAAATCAGCCCCAGCATTTT. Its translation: CASSSDRGSNQPQHF.

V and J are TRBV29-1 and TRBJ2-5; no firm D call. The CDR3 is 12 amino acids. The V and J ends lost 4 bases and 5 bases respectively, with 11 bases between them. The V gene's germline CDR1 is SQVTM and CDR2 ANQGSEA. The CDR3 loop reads CSVAGQAETQYF. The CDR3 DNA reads TGCAGCGTTGCTGGGCAGGCGGAGACCCAGTACTTC.

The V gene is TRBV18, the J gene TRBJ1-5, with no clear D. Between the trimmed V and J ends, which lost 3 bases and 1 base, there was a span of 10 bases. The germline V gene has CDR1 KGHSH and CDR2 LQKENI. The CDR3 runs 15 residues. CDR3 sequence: CASSPSGRSNQPQHF. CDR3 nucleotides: TGTGCCAGCTCACCCAGCGGGAGGAGCAATCAGCCCCAGCATTTT. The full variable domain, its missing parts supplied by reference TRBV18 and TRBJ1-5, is NAGVMQNPRHLVRRRGQEARLRCSPMKGHSHVYWYRQLPEEGLKFMVYLQKENIIDESGMPKERFSAEFPKEGPSILRIQQVVRGDSAAYFCASSPSGRSNQPQHFGDGTRLSIL.

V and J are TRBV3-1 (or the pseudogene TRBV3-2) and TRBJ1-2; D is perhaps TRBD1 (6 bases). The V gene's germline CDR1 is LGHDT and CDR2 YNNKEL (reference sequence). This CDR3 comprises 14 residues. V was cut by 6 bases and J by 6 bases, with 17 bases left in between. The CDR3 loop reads CASRREGGKNGYTF. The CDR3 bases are TGTGCCAGCAGAAGGGAGGGGGGGAAGAATGGCTACACCTTC.

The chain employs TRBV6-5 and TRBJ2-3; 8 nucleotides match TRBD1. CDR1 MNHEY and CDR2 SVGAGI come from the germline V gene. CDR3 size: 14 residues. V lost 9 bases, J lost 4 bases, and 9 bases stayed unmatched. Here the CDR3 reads CARDLDREADTQYF. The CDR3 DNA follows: TGTGCCAGAGACCTGGACAGGGAAGCAGATACGCAGTATTTT.

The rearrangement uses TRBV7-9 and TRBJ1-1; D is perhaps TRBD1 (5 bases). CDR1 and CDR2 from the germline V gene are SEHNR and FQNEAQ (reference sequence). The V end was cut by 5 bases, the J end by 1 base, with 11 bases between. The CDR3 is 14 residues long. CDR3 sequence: CASSTGAGNTEAFF. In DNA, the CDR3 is TGTGCCAGCAGCACCGGGGCAGGGAACACTGAAGCTTTCTTT. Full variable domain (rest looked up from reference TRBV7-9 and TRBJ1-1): DTGVSQNPRHKITKRGQNVTFRCDPISEHNRLYWYRQTLGQGPEFLTYFQNEAQLEKSRLLSDRFSAERPKGSFSTLEIQRTEQGDSAMYLCASSTGAGNTEAFFGQGTRLTVV.

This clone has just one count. CDR3 sequence (DNA): TGTGCCAGCACCCGGATGAACACCATATATTTT. This codes for CASTRMNTIYF. The J gene is TRBJ1-3, the V gene TRBV28; the D is unclear. The V gene's germline CDR1 is MDHEN and CDR2 SYDVKM. V was shortened by 7 bases and J by 7 bases, with 8 bases between the two germline ends. The CDR3 is made up of 11 amino acids.

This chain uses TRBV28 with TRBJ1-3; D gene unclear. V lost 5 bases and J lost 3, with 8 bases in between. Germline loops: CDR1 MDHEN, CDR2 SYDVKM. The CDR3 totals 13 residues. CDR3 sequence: CASSQFLGNTIYF. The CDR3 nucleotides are TGTGCCAGCAGTCAGTTCCTTGGAAACACCATATATTTT.

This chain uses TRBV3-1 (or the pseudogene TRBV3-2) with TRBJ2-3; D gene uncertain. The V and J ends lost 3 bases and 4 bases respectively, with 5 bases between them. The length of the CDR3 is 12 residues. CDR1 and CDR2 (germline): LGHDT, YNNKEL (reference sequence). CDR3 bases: TGTGCCAGCAGCCACGCCGCAGATACGCAGTATTTT. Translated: CASSHAADTQYF.

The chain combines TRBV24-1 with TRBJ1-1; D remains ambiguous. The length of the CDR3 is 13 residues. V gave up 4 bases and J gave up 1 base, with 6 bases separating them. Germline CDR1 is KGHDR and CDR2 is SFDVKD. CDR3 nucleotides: TGTGCCACCAGTGACCCTAGGAACACTGAAGCTTTCTTT. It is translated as CATSDPRNTEAFF.

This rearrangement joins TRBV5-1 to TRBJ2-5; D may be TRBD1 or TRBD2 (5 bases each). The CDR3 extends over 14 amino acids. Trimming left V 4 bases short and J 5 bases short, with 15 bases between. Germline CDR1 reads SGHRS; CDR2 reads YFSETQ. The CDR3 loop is CASSPRWDGETQYF. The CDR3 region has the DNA TGCGCCAGCAGCCCTCGGTGGGACGGCGAGACCCAGTACTTC.

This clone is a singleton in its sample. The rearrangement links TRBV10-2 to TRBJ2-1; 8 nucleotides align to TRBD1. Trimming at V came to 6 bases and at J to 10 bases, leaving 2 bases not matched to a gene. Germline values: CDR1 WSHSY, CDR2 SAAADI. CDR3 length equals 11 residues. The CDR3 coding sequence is TGCGCCAGCAGGGGGGACAGGGAGCAGTTCTTC. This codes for CASRGDREQFF.

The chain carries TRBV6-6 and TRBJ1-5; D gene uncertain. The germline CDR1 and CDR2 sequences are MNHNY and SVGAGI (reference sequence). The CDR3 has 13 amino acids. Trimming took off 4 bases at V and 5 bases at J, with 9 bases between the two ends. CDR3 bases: TGTGCCAGCAGTTCCCAAATGCATCAGCCCCAGCATTTT. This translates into CASSSQMHQPQHF.

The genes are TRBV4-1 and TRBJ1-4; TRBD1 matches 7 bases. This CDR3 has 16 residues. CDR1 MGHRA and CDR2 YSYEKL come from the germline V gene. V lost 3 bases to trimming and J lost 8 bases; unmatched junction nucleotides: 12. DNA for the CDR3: TGCGCCAGCAGCCAGGGCCCAGGGGGTGGAGGGGAAAAACTGTTTTTT. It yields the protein CASSQGPGGGGEKLFF.

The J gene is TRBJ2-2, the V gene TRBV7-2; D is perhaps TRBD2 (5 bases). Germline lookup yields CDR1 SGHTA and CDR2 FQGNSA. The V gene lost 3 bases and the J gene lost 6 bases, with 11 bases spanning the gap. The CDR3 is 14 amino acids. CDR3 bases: TGTGCCAGCAGCTTGGACTTCAATCCCGGGGAGCTGTTTTTT. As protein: CASSLDFNPGELFF.

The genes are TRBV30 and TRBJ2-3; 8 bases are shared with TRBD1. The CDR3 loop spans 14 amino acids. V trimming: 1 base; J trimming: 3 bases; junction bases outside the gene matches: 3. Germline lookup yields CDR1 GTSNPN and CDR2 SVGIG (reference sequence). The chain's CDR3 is CAWSAGQGTDTQYF. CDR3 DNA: TGTGCCTGGAGTGCCGGACAGGGTACAGATACGCAGTATTTT.

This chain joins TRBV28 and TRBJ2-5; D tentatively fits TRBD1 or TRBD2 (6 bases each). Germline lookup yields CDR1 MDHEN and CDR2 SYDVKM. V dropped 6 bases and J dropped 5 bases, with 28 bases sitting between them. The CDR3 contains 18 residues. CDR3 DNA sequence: TGTGCCAGCAGCGGGGACATCGGCGGACTTTTGGGGAGGGAGACCCAGTACTTC. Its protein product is CASSGDIGGLLGRETQYF. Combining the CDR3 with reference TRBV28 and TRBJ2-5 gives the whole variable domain DVKVTQSSRYLVKRTGEKVFLECVQDMDHENMFWYRQDPGLGLRLIYFSYDVKMKEKGDIPEGYSVSREKKERFSLILESASTNQTSMYLCASSGDIGGLLGRETQYFGPGTRLLVL.

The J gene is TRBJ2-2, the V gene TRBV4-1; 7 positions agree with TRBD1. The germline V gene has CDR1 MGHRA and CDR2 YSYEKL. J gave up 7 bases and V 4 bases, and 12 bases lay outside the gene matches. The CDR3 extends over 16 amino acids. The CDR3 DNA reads TGCGCCAGCAGCCCCGGGGCAGGGGGTGTGGGCGGGGAGCTGTTTTTT. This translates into CASSPGAGGVGGELFF.

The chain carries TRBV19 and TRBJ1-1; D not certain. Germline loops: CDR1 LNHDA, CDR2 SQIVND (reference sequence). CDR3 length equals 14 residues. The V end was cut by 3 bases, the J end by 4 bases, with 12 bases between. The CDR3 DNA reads TGTGCCAGTAGTATCCTACGGGATGGCACTGAAGCTTTCTTT. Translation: CASSILRDGTEAFF. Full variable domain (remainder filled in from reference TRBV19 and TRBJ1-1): DGGITQSPKYLFRKEGQNVTLSCEQNLNHDAMYWYRQDPGQGLRLIYYSQIVNDFQKGDIAEGYSVSREKKESFPLTVTSAQKNPTAFYLCASSILRDGTEAFFGQGTRLTVV.

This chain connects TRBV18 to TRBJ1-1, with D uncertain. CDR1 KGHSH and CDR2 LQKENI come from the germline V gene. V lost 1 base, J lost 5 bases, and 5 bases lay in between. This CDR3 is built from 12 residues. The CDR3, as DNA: TGTGCCAGCTCACCACTAGGAACTGAAGCTTTCTTT. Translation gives CASSPLGTEAFF.

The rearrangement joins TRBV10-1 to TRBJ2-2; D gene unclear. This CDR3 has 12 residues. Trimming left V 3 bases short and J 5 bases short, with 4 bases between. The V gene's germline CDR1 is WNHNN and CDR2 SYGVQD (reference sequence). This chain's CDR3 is CASSDGTGELFF. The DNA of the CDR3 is TGCGCCAGCAGTGATGGGACCGGGGAGCTGTTTTTT.

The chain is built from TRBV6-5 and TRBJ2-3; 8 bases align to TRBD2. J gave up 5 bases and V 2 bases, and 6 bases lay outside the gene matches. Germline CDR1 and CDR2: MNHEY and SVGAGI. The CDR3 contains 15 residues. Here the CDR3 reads CASSYTAGTRDTQYF. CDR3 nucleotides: TGTGCCAGCAGTTACACAGCCGGGACTAGAGATACGCAGTATTTT.